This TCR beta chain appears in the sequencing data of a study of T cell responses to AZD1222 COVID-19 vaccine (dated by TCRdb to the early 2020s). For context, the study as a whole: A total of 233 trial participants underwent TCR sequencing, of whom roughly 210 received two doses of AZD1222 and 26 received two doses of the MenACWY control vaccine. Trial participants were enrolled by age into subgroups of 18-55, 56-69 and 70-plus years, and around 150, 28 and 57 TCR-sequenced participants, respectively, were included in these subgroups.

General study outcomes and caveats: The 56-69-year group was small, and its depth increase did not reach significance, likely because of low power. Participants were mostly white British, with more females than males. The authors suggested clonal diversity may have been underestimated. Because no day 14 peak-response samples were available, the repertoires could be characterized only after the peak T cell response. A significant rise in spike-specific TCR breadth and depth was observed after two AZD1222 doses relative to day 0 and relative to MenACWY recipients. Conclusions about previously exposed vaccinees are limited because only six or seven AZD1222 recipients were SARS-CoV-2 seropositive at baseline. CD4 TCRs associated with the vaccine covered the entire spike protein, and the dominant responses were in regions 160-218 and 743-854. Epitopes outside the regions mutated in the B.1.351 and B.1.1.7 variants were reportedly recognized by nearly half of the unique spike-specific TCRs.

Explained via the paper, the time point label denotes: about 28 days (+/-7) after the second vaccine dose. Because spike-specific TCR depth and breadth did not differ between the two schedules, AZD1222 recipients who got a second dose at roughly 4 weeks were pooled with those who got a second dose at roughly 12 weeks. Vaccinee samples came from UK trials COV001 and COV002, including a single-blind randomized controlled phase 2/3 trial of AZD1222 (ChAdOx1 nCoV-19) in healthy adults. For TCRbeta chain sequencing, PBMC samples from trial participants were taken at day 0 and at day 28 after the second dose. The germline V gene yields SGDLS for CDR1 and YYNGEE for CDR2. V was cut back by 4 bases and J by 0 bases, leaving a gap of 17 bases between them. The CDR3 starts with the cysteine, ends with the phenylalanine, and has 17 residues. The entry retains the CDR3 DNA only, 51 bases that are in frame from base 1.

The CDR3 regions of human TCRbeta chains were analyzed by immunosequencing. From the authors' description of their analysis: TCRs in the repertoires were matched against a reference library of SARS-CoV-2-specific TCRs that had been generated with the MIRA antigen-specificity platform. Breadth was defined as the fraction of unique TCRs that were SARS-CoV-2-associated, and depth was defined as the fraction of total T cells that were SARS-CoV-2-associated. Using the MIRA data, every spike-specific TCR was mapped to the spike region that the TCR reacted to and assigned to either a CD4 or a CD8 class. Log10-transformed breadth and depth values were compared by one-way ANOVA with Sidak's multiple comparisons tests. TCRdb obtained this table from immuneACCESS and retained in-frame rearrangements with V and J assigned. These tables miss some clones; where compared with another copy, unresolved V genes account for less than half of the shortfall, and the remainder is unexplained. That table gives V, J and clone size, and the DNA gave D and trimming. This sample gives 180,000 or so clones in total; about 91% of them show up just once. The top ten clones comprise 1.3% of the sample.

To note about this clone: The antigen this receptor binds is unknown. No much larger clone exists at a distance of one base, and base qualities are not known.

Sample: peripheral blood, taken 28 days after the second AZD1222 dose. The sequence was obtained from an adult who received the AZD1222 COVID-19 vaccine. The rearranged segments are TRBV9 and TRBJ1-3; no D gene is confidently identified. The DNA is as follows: TGTGCCAGCAGCCTCCGACCGACCCCGGGCTCTGGAAACACCATATATTTT. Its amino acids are CASSLRPTPGSGNTIYF. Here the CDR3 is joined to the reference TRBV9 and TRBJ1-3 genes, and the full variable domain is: DSGVTQTPKHLITATGQRVTLRCSPRSGDLSVYWYQQSLDQGLQFLIQYYNGEERAKGNILERFSAQQFPDLHSELNLSSLELGDSALYFCASSLRPTPGSGNTIYFGEGSWLTVV.